What follows are 26 T cell receptor beta chains derived from one specimen sequenced in a study of T cells in localized non-small cell lung cancer. This table comes from immunoSEQ multiplex PCR, and its TCRdb copy is limited to in-frame clones, with some not included. The data hold tens of thousands of clones, with roughly 90% observed a single time. This sample comprised peripheral blood, obtained before any cancer treatment. These receptors were collected from a female donor over 55 with stage I lung adenocarcinoma.

V usage is TRBV6-5 and J usage is TRBJ2-7; tentatively, D is TRBD2 (6 bases). The CDR3 length is 16 residues. Trimming removed 3 bases from V and 6 bases from J, with 21 bases in between. The germline V gene has CDR1 MNHEY and CDR2 SVGAGI. CDR3 residues: CASSYWGGAGTSEQYF. As DNA, the CDR3 is TGTGCCAGCAGTTATTGGGGCGGGGCCGGAACATCCGAGCAGTACTTC.

The rearrangement links TRBV30 to TRBJ1-4; 9 bases are a match to TRBD1. The CDR3 consists of 15 residues. Germline CDR1 reads GTSNPN; CDR2 reads SVGIG (reference sequence). The J segment lost 7 bases and the V segment lost 5 bases, leaving 11 bases of the junction unmatched. CDR3 sequence: CAWRTTGGNGEKLFF. The DNA for the CDR3 is TGTGCCTGGCGAACTACAGGGGGCAACGGTGAAAAACTGTTTTTT.

The rearrangement uses TRBV28 and TRBJ1-3; possibly TRBD1 for D (5 bases). V shed 8 bases and J shed 0 bases, with 14 bases lying between them. This CDR3 has 15 residues. CDR1 is MDHEN and CDR2 is SYDVKM in the germline V gene. CDR3 region: CASVPPGSSGNTIYF. CDR3 nucleotide sequence: TGTGCCAGCGTGCCCCCAGGGAGCTCTGGAAACACCATATATTTT.

Here the CDR3 reads CASSFLADTGELFF. The CDR3, as DNA: TGTGCCAGCAGCTTTTTAGCAGACACCGGGGAGCTGTTTTTT. The chain is built from TRBV11-2 and TRBJ2-2; D not certain. Trimming took off 3 bases at V and 3 bases at J, with 8 bases between the two ends. The CDR3 covers 14 residues. Germline loops: CDR1 SGHAT, CDR2 FQNNGV.

The chain has TRBV7-2 and TRBJ2-5; the D is unclear. The CDR3 is made up of 11 amino acids. Looked up from germline, CDR1 is SGHTA and CDR2 is FQGNSA. Trimming took 6 bases from V and 3 from J, leaving 5 bases between them. The CDR3 DNA reads as TGTGCCAGCAGAGACGAAGAGACCCAGTACTTC. Translation: CASRDEETQYF.

This clone was seen a handful of times. V is TRBV27 and J is TRBJ2-7; the D is unclear. Germline values: CDR1 MNHEY, CDR2 SMNVEV (reference sequence). V lost 6 bases and J 6 bases, leaving 21 bases between the germline ends. The CDR3 has 15 amino acids. The CDR3 here is CASRKDGLGILEQYF. The CDR3 DNA follows: TGTGCCAGCAGAAAAGACGGATTGGGGATACTCGAGCAGTACTTC.

This chain joins TRBV7-3 and TRBJ2-7, with a possible D match to TRBD2 (6 bases). In germline, CDR1 is SGHTA, CDR2 FQGTGA. The ends were cut back, 6 bases at V and 3 bases at J, with 12 bases in the middle. The CDR3 spans 13 residues. The CDR3 nucleotides are TGTGCCAGCAGTCGGGACTCCGGCTACGAGCAGTACTTC. It yields the protein CASSRDSGYEQYF.

The J gene is TRBJ2-1, the V gene TRBV28; 9 positions match TRBD2. This CDR3 is 15 amino acids long. Germline CDR1 and CDR2: MDHEN and SYDVKM. Trimming removed 5 bases from V and 9 bases from J; junction bases left unmatched: 11. The CDR3 DNA follows: TGTGCCAGCAGTAACCAAGAAGCGGGAGGCATTGAGCAGTTCTTC. It is translated as CASSNQEAGGIEQFF.

The V gene is TRBV7-9, the J gene TRBJ2-5, with unresolved D. CDR3 length: 14 residues. The germline CDR1 and CDR2 sequences are SEHNR and FQNEAQ (reference sequence). V was pared by 7 bases and J by 5 bases, with 17 bases between. The CDR3 region has the DNA TGTGCCAGCAACACCGACCTAAGTGGGGAGACCCAGTACTTC. The encoded protein is CASNTDLSGETQYF.

In this sample, this clone turned up once. This chain connects TRBV28 to TRBJ2-1; possibly TRBD1 or TRBD2 for D (5 bases each). Trimming removed 5 bases from V and 7 bases from J, with 18 bases in between. The CDR3 consists of 15 residues. Germline-derived CDR1 and CDR2 are MDHEN and SYDVKM. The CDR3 region has the DNA TGTGCCAGCAGTCGGCCGGGACCTCGGATGAATGAGCAGTTCTTC. It specifies CASSRPGPRMNEQFF.

The genes are TRBV7-8 and TRBJ1-1; D is perhaps TRBD1 (6 bases). Germline V CDR1 and CDR2: SGHVS, FQNEAQ. CDR3 length equals 13 residues. Trimming stripped 3 bases from V and 3 bases from J, with 8 bases between. CDR3 sequence reads: CASSFRTDTEAFF. CDR3 DNA: TGTGCCAGCAGCTTCAGGACAGACACTGAAGCTTTCTTT. Variable domain in full (rest from reference TRBV7-8 and TRBJ1-1): GAGVSQSPRYKVAKRGQDVALRCDPISGHVSLFWYQQALGQGPEFLTYFQNEAQLDKSGLPSDRFFAERPEGSVSTLKIQRTQQEDSAVYLCASSFRTDTEAFFGQGTRLTVV.

The gene calls are TRBV9 and TRBJ1-2, with D maybe TRBD1 (5 bases). V was cut by 0 bases and J by 8 bases, with 14 bases left in between. In germline, CDR1 is SGDLS, CDR2 YYNGEE. There are 14 residues in the CDR3. The CDR3 here is CASSVGDPLGGYTF. The CDR3 DNA follows: TGTGCCAGCAGCGTAGGGGACCCCCTCGGCGGCTACACCTTC.

This clone was seen once. The chain uses TRBV5-1 and TRBJ2-3; no clear D. The CDR3 sequence is 15 residues long. V dropped 0 bases and J dropped 2 bases, with 10 bases sitting between them. Looked up from germline, CDR1 is SGHRS and CDR2 is YFSETQ. The CDR3 DNA reads TGCGCCAGCAGCTTGGAGTCAAGCCCCACAGATACGCAGTATTTT. Its protein product is CASSLESSPTDTQYF.

The chain uses TRBV7-2 and TRBJ2-5; 7 nucleotides align to TRBD2. Looked up from germline, CDR1 is SGHTA and CDR2 is FQGNSA. The ends lost 1 base at V and 5 bases at J; junction bases unmatched: 10. The CDR3 runs 16 residues. The CDR3 is CASSLVALGGGETQYF. The DNA for the CDR3 is TGTGCCAGCAGCTTAGTAGCGTTGGGGGGAGGGGAGACCCAGTACTTC. Supplemented by reference TRBV7-2 and TRBJ2-5, the full variable domain reads GAGVSQSPSNKVTEKGKDVELRCDPISGHTALYWYRQSLGQGLEFLIYFQGNSAPDKSGLPSDRFSAERTGGSVSTLTIQRTQQEDSAVYLCASSLVALGGGETQYFGPGTRLLVL.

V gene TRBV7-3 combines with J gene TRBJ2-3; 7 bases fit TRBD2. The CDR3 consists of 14 residues. The J segment lost 3 bases and the V segment lost 5 bases, leaving 5 bases of the junction unmatched. Per germline, CDR1 SGHTA and CDR2 FQGTGA. The CDR3 sequence is CASSLVGGTDTQYF. The DNA of the CDR3 is TGTGCCAGCAGCCTTGTGGGGGGGACAGATACGCAGTATTTT.

J is TRBJ2-7 and V is TRBV30; D uncertain. Germline CDR1 and CDR2: GTSNPN and SVGIG (reference sequence). V lost 0 bases, J lost 6 bases, and 12 bases lay in between. This CDR3 spans 13 amino acids. Written as DNA, the CDR3 is TGTGCCTGGAGTGTACTAAGGTCAGCCGAGCAGTACTTC. Amino acids: CAWSVLRSAEQYF.

The chain employs TRBV19 and TRBJ1-4; D not resolved. V lost 1 base and J lost 6, with 9 bases in between. CDR1 is LNHDA, CDR2 SQIVND, per germline (reference sequence). This CDR3 is built from 14 residues. CDR3 protein: CASSIGLQDEKLFF. The CDR3 DNA reads as TGTGCCAGTAGTATAGGACTTCAGGATGAAAAACTGTTTTTT.

The rearrangement uses TRBV7-3 and TRBJ2-3; D gene unclear. V lost 5 bases, J lost 2 bases, and 8 bases lay in between. The CDR3 loop spans 13 amino acids. Germline CDR1 reads SGHTA; CDR2 reads FQGTGA. The CDR3 coding sequence is TGTGCCAGCAGCCCCGGCCCCACAGATACGCAGTATTTT. The encoded protein is CASSPGPTDTQYF. Variable domain in full (rest from reference TRBV7-3 and TRBJ2-3): GAGVSQTPSNKVTEKGKYVELRCDPISGHTALYWYRQSLGQGPEFLIYFQGTGAADDSGLPNDRFFAVRPEGSVSTLKIQRTERGDSAVYLCASSPGPTDTQYFGPGTRLTVL.

The chain joins TRBV7-2 to TRBJ2-1; D is perhaps TRBD2 (5 bases). The CDR3 spans 13 residues. The V gene lost 2 bases and the J gene lost 6 bases, with 8 bases spanning the gap. From germline, CDR1 is SGHTA and CDR2 FQGNSA. CDR3 region: CASSLIRGNEQFF. The CDR3 DNA follows: TGTGCCAGCAGCTTAATCCGGGGCAATGAGCAGTTCTTC.

The chain couples TRBV27 to TRBJ2-7; D remains unclear. From germline, CDR1 is MNHEY and CDR2 SMNVEV (reference sequence). The germline V and J ends were trimmed by 5 bases and 3 bases, with 11 bases remaining between them. This CDR3 contains 13 residues. The DNA of the CDR3 is TGTGCCAGCAGTGGACGCCCTTTCTACGAGCAGTACTTC. As protein: CASSGRPFYEQYF.

V is TRBV7-9 and J is TRBJ1-2; no firm D call. With 5 bases removed from V and 8 bases from J, the gap between germline ends came to 21 bases. Germline V gene sequence: CDR1 SEHNR, CDR2 FQNEAQ (reference sequence). The CDR3 sequence is 15 residues long. The chain's CDR3 is CASSLWTSTPMGYTF. CDR3 in DNA: TGTGCCAGCAGCCTCTGGACCTCCACACCTATGGGCTACACCTTC.

V usage is TRBV7-8 and J usage is TRBJ1-1; D gene unclear. The CDR3 is 14 amino acids. V shed 1 base and J shed 5 bases, with 11 bases lying between them. Germline lookup yields CDR1 SGHVS and CDR2 FQNEAQ. The chain's CDR3 is CASSLVSGDTEAFF. In nucleotides, the CDR3 is TGTGCCAGCAGCTTAGTATCGGGCGATACTGAAGCTTTCTTT. Supplemented by reference TRBV7-8 and TRBJ1-1, the full variable domain reads GAGVSQSPRYKVAKRGQDVALRCDPISGHVSLFWYQQALGQGPEFLTYFQNEAQLDKSGLPSDRFFAERPEGSVSTLKIQRTQQEDSAVYLCASSLVSGDTEAFFGQGTRLTVV.

The CDR3 is CASTPAGFFGEPQHF. CDR3 coding DNA: TGTGCCAGCACCCCGGCGGGGTTCTTTGGGGAGCCCCAGCATTTT. The J gene is TRBJ1-5, the V gene TRBV7-9; unclear D gene. The germline CDR1 and CDR2 sequences are SEHNR and FQNEAQ (reference sequence). V lost 7 bases to trimming and J lost 8 bases, with 21 bases between them. This CDR3 is 15 amino acids long.

The V and J genes are TRBV5-1 and TRBJ1-5, with D unclear. The germline V gene encodes CDR1 SGHRS and CDR2 YFSETQ. Trimming pared 0 bases from V and 0 bases from J, leaving 7 bases between. CDR3 length: 15 residues. The CDR3 region is CASSLEGNSNQPQHF. The CDR3 bases are TGCGCCAGCAGCTTGGAAGGGAATAGCAATCAGCCCCAGCATTTT.

The chain employs TRBV7-8 and TRBJ2-1; perhaps D is TRBD1 or TRBD2 (5 bases each). Per the germline V gene, CDR1 is SGHVS and CDR2 is FQNEAQ. The CDR3 sequence is 15 residues long. V shed 1 base and J shed 3 bases, with 10 bases lying between them. The CDR3 region has the DNA TGTGCCAGCAGCTTAGGGGCAGGGAGCTACAATGAGCAGTTCTTC. Translated: CASSLGAGSYNEQFF.

V gene TRBV30 combines with J gene TRBJ1-1; perhaps TRBD1 as D (5 bases). Germline CDR1 is GTSNPN and CDR2 is SVGIG (reference sequence). The CDR3 sequence is 13 residues long. V lost 5 bases to trimming and J lost 2 bases, with 12 bases between them. The CDR3 DNA reads TGTGCCTGGGAGGGAGGGACCAACACTGAAGCTTTCTTT. This sequence encodes CAWEGGTNTEAFF.